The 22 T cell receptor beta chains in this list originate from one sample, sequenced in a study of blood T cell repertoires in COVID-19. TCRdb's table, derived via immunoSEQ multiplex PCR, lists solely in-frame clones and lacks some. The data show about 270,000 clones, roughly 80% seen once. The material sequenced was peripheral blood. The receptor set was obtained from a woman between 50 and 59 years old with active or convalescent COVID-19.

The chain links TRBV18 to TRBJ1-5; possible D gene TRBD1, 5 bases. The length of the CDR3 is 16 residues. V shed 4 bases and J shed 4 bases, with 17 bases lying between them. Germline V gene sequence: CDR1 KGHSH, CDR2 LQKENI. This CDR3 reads CASSHSPGGRNQPQHF. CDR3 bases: TGTGCCAGCTCACATTCTCCGGGGGGAAGGAATCAGCCCCAGCATTTT.

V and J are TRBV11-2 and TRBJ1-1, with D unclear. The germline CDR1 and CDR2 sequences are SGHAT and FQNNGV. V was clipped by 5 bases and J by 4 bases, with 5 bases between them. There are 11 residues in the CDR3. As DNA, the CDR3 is TGTGCCAGCAGCCTCTTCACTGAAGCTTTCTTT. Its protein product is CASSLFTEAFF.

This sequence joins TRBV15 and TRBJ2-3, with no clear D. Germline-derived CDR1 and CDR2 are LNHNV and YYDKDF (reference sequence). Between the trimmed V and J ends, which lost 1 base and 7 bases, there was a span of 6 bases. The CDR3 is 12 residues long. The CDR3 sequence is CATSRGQNTQYF. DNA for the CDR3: TGTGCCACCAGCAGAGGTCAAAATACGCAGTATTTT. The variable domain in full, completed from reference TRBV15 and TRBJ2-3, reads DAMVIQNPRYQVTQFGKPVTLSCSQTLNHNVMYWYQQKSSQAPKLLFHYYDKDFNNEADTPDNFQSRRPNTSFCFLDIRSPGLGDTAMYLCATSRGQNTQYFGPGTRLTVL.

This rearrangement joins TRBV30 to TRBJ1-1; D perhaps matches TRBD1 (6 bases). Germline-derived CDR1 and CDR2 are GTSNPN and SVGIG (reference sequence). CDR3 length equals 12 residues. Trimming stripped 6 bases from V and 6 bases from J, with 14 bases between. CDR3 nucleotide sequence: TGTGCCTGTTCACAGGGAAGGGCTGAAGCTTTCTTT. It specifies CACSQGRAEAFF.

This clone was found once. CDR3 amino acids: CASSLVQGGNEKLFF. CDR3 in DNA: TGTGCCAGCAGCTTGGTTCAGGGTGGTAATGAAAAACTGTTTTTT. The chain carries TRBV7-9 and TRBJ1-4, with D perhaps TRBD1 (5 bases). The germline gives CDR1 SEHNR, CDR2 FQNEAQ (reference sequence). The V end lost 3 bases, the J end lost 4 bases, and 12 bases lay between the germline ends. CDR3 length: 15 amino acids.

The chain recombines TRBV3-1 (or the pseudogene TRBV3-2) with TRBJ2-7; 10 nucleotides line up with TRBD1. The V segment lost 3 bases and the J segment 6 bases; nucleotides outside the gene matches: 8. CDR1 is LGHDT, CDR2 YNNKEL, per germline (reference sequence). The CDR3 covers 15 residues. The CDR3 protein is CASSHRTGGYSEQYF. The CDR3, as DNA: TGTGCCAGCAGCCATAGGACAGGGGGATATTCCGAGCAGTACTTC.

The CDR3 nucleotides read TGTGCCAGCCGTCTAGTGGGTAGCGGGAGTAGGTACGAGCAGTACTTC. Protein: CASRLVGSGSRYEQYF. This sequence joins TRBV28 and TRBJ2-7; 9 bases agree with TRBD2. Trimming at V came to 8 bases and at J to 4 bases, leaving 15 bases not matched to a gene. The CDR3 spans 16 residues. Germline V CDR1 and CDR2: MDHEN, SYDVKM. The variable domain in full, completed from reference TRBV28 and TRBJ2-7, reads DVKVTQSSRYLVKRTGEKVFLECVQDMDHENMFWYRQDPGLGLRLIYFSYDVKMKEKGDIPEGYSVSREKKERFSLILESASTNQTSMYLCASRLVGSGSRYEQYFGPGTRLTVT.

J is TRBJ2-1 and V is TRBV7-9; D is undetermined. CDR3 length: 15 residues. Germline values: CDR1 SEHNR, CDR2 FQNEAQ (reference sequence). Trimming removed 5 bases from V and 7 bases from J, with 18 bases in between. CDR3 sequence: CASSHYVEPSNEQFF. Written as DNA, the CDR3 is TGTGCCAGCAGCCATTACGTAGAGCCTTCGAATGAGCAGTTCTTC.

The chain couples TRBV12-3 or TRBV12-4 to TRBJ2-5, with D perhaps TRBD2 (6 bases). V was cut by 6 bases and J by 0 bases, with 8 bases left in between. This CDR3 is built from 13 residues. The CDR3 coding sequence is TGTGCCAGCAGACGGGGGTACCAAGAGACCCAGTACTTC. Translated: CASRRGYQETQYF.

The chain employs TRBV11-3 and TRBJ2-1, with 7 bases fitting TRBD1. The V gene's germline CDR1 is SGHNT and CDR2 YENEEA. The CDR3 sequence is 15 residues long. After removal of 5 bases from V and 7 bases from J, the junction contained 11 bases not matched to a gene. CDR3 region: CASSPGLGGQNEQFF. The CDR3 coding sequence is TGTGCCAGCAGCCCGGGCTTAGGGGGCCAGAATGAGCAGTTCTTC.

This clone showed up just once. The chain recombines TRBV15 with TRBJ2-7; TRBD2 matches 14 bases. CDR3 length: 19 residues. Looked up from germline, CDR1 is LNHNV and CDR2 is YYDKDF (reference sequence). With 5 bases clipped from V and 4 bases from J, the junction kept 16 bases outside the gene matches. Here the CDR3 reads CATSGRLAGGPSNMYEQYF. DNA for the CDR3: TGTGCCACCAGCGGACGACTAGCGGGAGGGCCGAGTAATATGTACGAGCAGTACTTC.

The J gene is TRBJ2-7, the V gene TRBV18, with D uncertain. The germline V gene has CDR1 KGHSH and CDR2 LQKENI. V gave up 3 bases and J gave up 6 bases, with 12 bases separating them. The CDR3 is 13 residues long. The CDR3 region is CASSPGLSAEQYF. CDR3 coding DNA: TGTGCCAGCTCACCGGGCCTGTCAGCCGAGCAGTACTTC.

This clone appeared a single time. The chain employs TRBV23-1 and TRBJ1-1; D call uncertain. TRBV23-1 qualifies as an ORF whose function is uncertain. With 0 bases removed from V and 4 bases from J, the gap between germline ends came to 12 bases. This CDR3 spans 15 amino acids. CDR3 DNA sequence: TGCGCCAGCAGTCAATCAAGGGAGGGCAGCACTGAAGCTTTCTTT. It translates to CASSQSREGSTEAFF.

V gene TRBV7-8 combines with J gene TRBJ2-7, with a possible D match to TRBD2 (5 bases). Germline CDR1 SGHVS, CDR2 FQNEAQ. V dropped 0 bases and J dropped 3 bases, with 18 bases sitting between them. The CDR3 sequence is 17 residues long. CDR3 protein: CASSLATVTGLSYEQYF. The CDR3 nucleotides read TGTGCCAGCAGCTTAGCGACCGTAACGGGATTGAGCTACGAGCAGTACTTC.

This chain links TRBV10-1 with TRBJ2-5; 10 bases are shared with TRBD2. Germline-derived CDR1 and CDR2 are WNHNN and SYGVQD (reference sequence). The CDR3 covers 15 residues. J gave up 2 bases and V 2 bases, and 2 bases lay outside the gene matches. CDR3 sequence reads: CASSETSGEQETQYF. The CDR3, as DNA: TGCGCCAGCAGTGAGACTAGCGGGGAACAAGAGACCCAGTACTTC.

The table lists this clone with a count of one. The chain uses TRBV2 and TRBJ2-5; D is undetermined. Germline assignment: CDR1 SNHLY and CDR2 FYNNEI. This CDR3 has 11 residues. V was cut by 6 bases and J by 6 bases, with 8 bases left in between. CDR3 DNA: TGTGCCAGCAGCCCCACTCAGACCCAGTACTTC. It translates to CASSPTQTQYF.

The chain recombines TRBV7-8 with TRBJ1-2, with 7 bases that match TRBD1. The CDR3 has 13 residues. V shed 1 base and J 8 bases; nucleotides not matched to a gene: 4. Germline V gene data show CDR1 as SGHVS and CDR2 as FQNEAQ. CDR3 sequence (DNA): TGTGCCAGCAGCTTAGGACAGGGATGGGGCTACACCTTC. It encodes CASSLGQGWGYTF.

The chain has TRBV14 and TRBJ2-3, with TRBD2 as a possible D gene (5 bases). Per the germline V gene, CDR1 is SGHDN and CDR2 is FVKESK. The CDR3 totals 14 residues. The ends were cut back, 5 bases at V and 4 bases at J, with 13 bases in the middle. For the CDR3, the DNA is TGTGCCAGCAGCGGGAGAGGTCCTCCAGATACGCAGTATTTT. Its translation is CASSGRGPPDTQYF.

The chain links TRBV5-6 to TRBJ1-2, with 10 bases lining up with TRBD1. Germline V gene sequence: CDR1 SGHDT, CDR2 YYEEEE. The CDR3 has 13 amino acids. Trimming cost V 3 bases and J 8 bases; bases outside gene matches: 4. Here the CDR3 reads CASSWDRGDGYTF. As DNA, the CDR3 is TGTGCCAGCAGCTGGGACAGGGGAGACGGCTACACCTTC.

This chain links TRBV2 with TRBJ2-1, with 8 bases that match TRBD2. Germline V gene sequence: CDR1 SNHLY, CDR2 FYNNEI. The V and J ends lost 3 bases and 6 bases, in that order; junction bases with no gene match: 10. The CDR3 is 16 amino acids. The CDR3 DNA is TGTGCCAGCAGTGAGGTCTTAACTAGCGGAAGCAATGAGCAGTTCTTC. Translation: CASSEVLTSGSNEQFF.

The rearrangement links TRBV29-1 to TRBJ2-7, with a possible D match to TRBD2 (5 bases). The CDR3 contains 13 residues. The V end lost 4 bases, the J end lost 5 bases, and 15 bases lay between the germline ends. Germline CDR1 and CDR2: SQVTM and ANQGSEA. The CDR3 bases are TGCAGCGTTGCTGGATGGGGAGATAACGAGCAGTACTTC. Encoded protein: CSVAGWGDNEQYF.

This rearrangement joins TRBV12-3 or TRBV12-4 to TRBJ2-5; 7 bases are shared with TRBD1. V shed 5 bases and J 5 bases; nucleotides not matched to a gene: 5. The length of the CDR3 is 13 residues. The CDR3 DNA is TGTGCCAGCAGTCTTCGACAGGGCGAGACCCAGTACTTC. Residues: CASSLRQGETQYF.